The 15 T cell receptor beta chains given below trace back to one sample, sequenced in a study of T-cell memory formation after mild COVID-19. TCRdb reprocessed the 5' RACE reads via MiXCR and lists one record per CDR3 protein. The sample yields around 140,000 distinct CDR3 sequences, approximately 25% seen once. Sequenced material: PBMCs or a T cell subset sorted from them (not recorded which). These receptors all stem from an adult woman who had mild COVID-19 (a few samples of this study predate the infection). Cell type and time point are not known.

This clonotype has a count of ten or more. V gene TRBV2 combines with J gene TRBJ1-5; tentative D call: TRBD1 (5 bases). This CDR3 contains 15 residues. Trimming cost V 5 bases and J 3 bases, with 14 bases left between them. In germline, CDR1 is SNHLY, CDR2 FYNNEI. In DNA form, the CDR3 reads TGTGCCAGCAGTCGGGACCCCCAACCCAATCAGCCCCAGCATTTT. Protein: CASSRDPQPNQPQHF.

V gene TRBV9 combines with J gene TRBJ2-3; no clear D gene. This CDR3 has 14 residues. Trimming stripped 0 bases from V and 3 bases from J, with 8 bases between. Germline loops: CDR1 SGDLS, CDR2 YYNGEE. DNA of the CDR3: TGTGCCAGCAGCGTAGAGGGCGGAACAGATACGCAGTATTTT. Its translation: CASSVEGGTDTQYF.

This clonotype was seen a few times. This chain connects TRBV12-3 or TRBV12-4 to TRBJ2-3; TRBD1 agrees at 10 bases. J gave up 2 bases and V 6 bases, and 8 bases lay outside the gene matches. The length of the CDR3 is 16 residues. In DNA, the CDR3 is TGTGCCAGCAGGCCTCCGGGACAGGGGCTCACAGATACGCAGTATTTT. Protein sequence: CASRPPGQGLTDTQYF.

This clonotype was seen a few times. The V call is TRBV7-6, the J call TRBJ2-1, with unresolved D. The germline V gene encodes CDR1 SGHVS and CDR2 FNYEAQ. CDR3 size: 14 residues. Deletions cut 4 bases from V and 0 bases from J, with 7 bases between. CDR3 nucleotide sequence: TGTGCCAGCAGCTCTTCGAACTCCTACAATGAGCAGTTCTTC. Residues: CASSSSNSYNEQFF.

This clonotype was seen a few times. The chain recombines TRBV11-2 with TRBJ2-1, with 8 bases that match TRBD2. V lost 0 bases and J lost 8; bases outside the gene matches: 12. Germline V CDR1 and CDR2: SGHAT, FQNNGV. CDR3 length equals 17 residues. CDR3 region: CASSLEDSGTSSDEQFF. DNA for the CDR3: TGTGCCAGCAGCTTAGAGGACTCTGGGACTAGTAGTGATGAGCAGTTCTTC.

This clonotype has just a few counts. The chain recombines TRBV5-4 with TRBJ2-7; possibly TRBD1 for D (5 bases). The CDR3 is 14 amino acids. Trimming stripped 4 bases from V and 2 bases from J, with 13 bases between. Germline V CDR1 and CDR2: SGHNT, YYREEE (reference sequence). The DNA for the CDR3 is TGTGCCAGCAGCATCAGGGCTTTCCCCTACGAGCAGTACTTC. Residues: CASSIRAFPYEQYF.

This clonotype occurred many times. The CDR3 sequence: CASSLPGTEAFF. The CDR3 DNA is TGTGCCAGCAGTTTACCAGGGACTGAAGCTTTCTTT. The rearrangement uses TRBV27 and TRBJ1-1, with D possibly being TRBD1 (5 bases). The CDR3 has 12 residues. V lost 2 bases and J lost 5, with 6 bases in between. CDR1 and CDR2 (germline): MNHEY, SMNVEV (reference sequence).

The chain links TRBV12-3 or TRBV12-4 to TRBJ1-4; TRBD1 matches 7 bases. This CDR3 has 14 amino acids. The junction had 10 bases not matched to a gene; V was cut back by 10 bases and J by 5 bases. The CDR3 DNA reads as TGTGCCACCAAGAGGACAGGACCCAATGAAAAACTGTTTTTT. It translates to CATKRTGPNEKLFF.

The chain recombines TRBV6-4 with TRBJ2-1, with 7 bases fitting TRBD2. The CDR3 is 18 amino acids. V was clipped by 6 bases and J by 6 bases; unmatched bases: 20. Germline assignment: CDR1 MRHNA and CDR2 SNTAGT. CDR3 loop: CASSPQASGIGYFNEQFF. In DNA, the CDR3 is TGTGCCAGCAGCCCCCAGGCGAGCGGGATCGGATACTTCAATGAGCAGTTCTTC.

The chain uses TRBV10-3 and TRBJ2-7, with D possibly TRBD2 on 6 matching bases. Germline V lookup: CDR1 ENHRY, CDR2 SYGVKD. The CDR3 length is 13 residues. The V end was cut by 8 bases, the J end by 2 bases, with 13 bases between. CDR3 nucleotides: TGTGCCATCGGCCAGGGAGGTCCCTACGAGCAGTACTTC. Amino acids: CAIGQGGPYEQYF.

This clonotype showed up just a few times. V is TRBV29-1 and J is TRBJ2-3; TRBD1 might be the D (6 bases). Trimming pared 5 bases from V and 2 bases from J, leaving 17 bases between. The germline V gene has CDR1 SQVTM and CDR2 ANQGSEA. The CDR3 is made up of 15 amino acids. CDR3 DNA: TGCAGCGTTAGGGTTCACAGGGACCTCACAGATACGCAGTATTTT. Amino acids: CSVRVHRDLTDTQYF.

The rearrangement joins TRBV27 to TRBJ2-5; no clear D gene. Trimming cost V 5 bases and J 5 bases, with 6 bases left between them. From germline, CDR1 is MNHEY and CDR2 SMNVEV (reference sequence). The CDR3 covers 11 residues. CDR3 loop: CASSHGETQYF. Here the CDR3 DNA reads TGTGCCAGCAGTCATGGGGAGACCCAGTACTTC.

This chain uses TRBV7-9 with TRBJ2-5, with TRBD2 identical over 7 bases. This CDR3 has 15 amino acids. J gave up 0 bases and V 0 bases, and 1 base lay outside the gene matches. Germline V gene lookup returns CDR1 SEHNR and CDR2 FQNEAQ (reference sequence). The CDR3 nucleotides read TGTGCCAGCAGCTTAGCGGGAGGGTACCAAGAGACCCAGTACTTC. This sequence encodes CASSLAGGYQETQYF.

CDR3 nucleotides: TGCAGCGTGGACGGCGTGGCCATGAACACTGAAGCTTTCTTT. It codes for CSVDGVAMNTEAFF. This chain joins TRBV29-1 and TRBJ1-1; D ambiguous. V dropped 6 bases and J dropped 0 bases, with 14 bases sitting between them. This CDR3 region has 14 residues. The germline V gene encodes CDR1 SQVTM and CDR2 ANQGSEA.

This clonotype appeared a few times. The V call is TRBV4-1, the J call TRBJ2-1, with 10 positions matching TRBD1. Germline CDR1 and CDR2: MGHRA and YSYEKL. This CDR3 contains 15 residues. Unmatched junction bases numbered 7, after V lost 4 bases and J lost 7 bases. CDR3: CASSPGTGVGNEQFF. CDR3 in DNA: TGCGCCAGCAGCCCAGGGACAGGGGTCGGAAATGAGCAGTTCTTC.